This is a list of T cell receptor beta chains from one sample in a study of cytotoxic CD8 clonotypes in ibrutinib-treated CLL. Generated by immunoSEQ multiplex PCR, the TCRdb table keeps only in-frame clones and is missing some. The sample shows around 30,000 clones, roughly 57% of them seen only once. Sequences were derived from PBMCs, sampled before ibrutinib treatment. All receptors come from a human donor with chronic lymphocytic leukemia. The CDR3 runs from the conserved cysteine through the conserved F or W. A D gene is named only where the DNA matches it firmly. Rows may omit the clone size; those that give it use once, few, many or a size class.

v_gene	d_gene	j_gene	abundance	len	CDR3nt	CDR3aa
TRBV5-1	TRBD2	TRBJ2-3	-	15	TGCGCCAGCAGCCTTACAGCGGGGGTCCCAGATACGCAGTATTTT	CASSLTAGVPDTQYF
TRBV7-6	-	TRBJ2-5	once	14	TGTGCCAGCCGGGGGAATTGGATAATAGAGACCCAGTACTTC	CASRGNWIIETQYF
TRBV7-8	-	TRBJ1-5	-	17	TGTGCCAGCAGCTTAGATATGACAGATTATAGCAATCAGCCCCAGCATTTT	CASSLDMTDYSNQPQHF
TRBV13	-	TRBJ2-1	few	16	TGTGCCAGCAGCTCCCGCCGGGACGGGGGATACAATGAGCAGTTCTTC	CASSSRRDGGYNEQFF
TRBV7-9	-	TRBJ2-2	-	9	TGTGCCACTTCCGGGGAGCTGTTTTTT	CATSGELFF
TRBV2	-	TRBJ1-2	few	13	TGTGCCAGCAGTGAAGGAGGGTGGAGGGGGGACACCTTC	CASSEGGWRGDTF
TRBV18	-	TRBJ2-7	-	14	TGTGCCAGCTCACGGATACGGGGCAACTACGAGCAGTACTTC	CASSRIRGNYEQYF
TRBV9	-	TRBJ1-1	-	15	TGTGCCAGCAGCGTAGGGTCAGGGTGGCTCCAACCCGCTTTCTTT	CASSVGSGWLQPAFF
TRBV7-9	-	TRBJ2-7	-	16	TGTGCCAGCAGCCCGAGACGGGGTAGGGAAGCCTACGAGCAGTACTTC	CASSPRRGREAYEQYF
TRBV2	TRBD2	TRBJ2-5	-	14	TGTGCCACCCAGACTAGCGGGGGCCAAGAGACCCAGTACTTC	CATQTSGGQETQYF
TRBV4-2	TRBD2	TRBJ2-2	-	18	TGTGCCAGCAGCCAATTAGAGGTGAAGATACGGGGGGCCGGGGAGCTGTTTTTT	CASSQLEVKIRGAGELFF
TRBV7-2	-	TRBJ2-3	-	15	TGTGCCAGCAGCTTAGGTTTAGGACTAACAGATACGCAGTATTTT	CASSLGLGLTDTQYF
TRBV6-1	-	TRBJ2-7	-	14	TGTGCCAGCGAACAGGACGGCTTCTCCTACGAGCAGTACTTC	CASEQDGFSYEQYF
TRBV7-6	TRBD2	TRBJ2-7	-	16	TGTGCCAGCAGCCCCCAAATAGCGGGACTTACCTACGAGCAGTACTTC	CASSPQIAGLTYEQYF
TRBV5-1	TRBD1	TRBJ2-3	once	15	TGCGCCAGCAGCCTCCGGGACAGGGCTCCAGATACGCAGTATTTT	CASSLRDRAPDTQYF
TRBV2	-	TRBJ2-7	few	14	TGTGCCAGCAATCGCGTGTCGGGACCCTACGAGCAGTACTTC	CASNRVSGPYEQYF
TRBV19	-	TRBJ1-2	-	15	TGTGCCAGCCTCTGGGGACGTGGGGGCGTCTATGGCTACACCTTC	CASLWGRGGVYGYTF
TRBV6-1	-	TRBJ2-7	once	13	TGTGCCAGCACCGCTGACGGAGCCTACGAGCAGTACTTC	CASTADGAYEQYF
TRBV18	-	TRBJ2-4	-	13	TGTGCCAGCTCACCGGAGGGCCGGGCGATTCAGTACTTC	CASSPEGRAIQYF
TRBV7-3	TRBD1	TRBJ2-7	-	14	TGTGCCAGCAGCCTGACAGGGGGGTACGGCGAGCAGTACTTC	CASSLTGGYGEQYF
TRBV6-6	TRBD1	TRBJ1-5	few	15	TGTGCCAGCACCGCACGACAGGGAAGCAATCAGCCCCAGCATTTT	CASTARQGSNQPQHF
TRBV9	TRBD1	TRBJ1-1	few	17	TGTGCCAGCAGCGTAGAGGGACAGGGGGCGCGGGGTACTGAAGCTTTCTTT	CASSVEGQGARGTEAFF
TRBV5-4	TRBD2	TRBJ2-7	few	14	TGTGCCAGCAGCTTGGCGGGAGGGAGGTACGAGCAGTACTTC	CASSLAGGRYEQYF
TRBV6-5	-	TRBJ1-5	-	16	TGTGCCAGCAGTTACGGGCCGGCTGATAGCAATCAGCCCCAGCATTTT	CASSYGPADSNQPQHF
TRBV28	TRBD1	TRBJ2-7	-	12	TGTGCCAGCGGCTGGACAGGGCTCGAGCAGTACTTC	CASGWTGLEQYF
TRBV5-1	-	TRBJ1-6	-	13	TGCGCCAGCAGCTTGGCCATAAGTTCACCCCTCCACTTT	CASSLAISSPLHF
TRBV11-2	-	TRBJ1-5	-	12	TGTGCCAGCAGCTCGCGGGGTCAGCCCCAGCATTTT	CASSSRGQPQHF
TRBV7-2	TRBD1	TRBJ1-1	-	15	TGTGCCAGCAGCTCACTACAGGGGATTTGGACTGAAGCTTTCTTT	CASSSLQGIWTEAFF
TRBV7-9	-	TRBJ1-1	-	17	TGTGCCAGCAGCTTAGCTGCACGGAAGTCAGGTAGCACTGAAGCTTTCTTT	CASSLAARKSGSTEAFF
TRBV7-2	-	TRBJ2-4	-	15	TGTGCCAGCAGCTCAACAGGGCTAGCCAAAAACATTCAGTACTTC	CASSSTGLAKNIQYF
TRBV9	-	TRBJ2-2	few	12	TGTGCCAGCAGCCTAGGGGCCGGGGAGCTGTTTTTT	CASSLGAGELFF
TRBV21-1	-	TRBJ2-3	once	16	TGTGCCAGCACGAGGACAGGCTTGCTATGGACAGATACGCAGTATTTT	CASTRTGLLWTDTQYF
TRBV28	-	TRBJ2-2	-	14	TGTGCCAGCAGTAAGACAGGGAACACCGGGGAGCTGTTTTTT	CASSKTGNTGELFF
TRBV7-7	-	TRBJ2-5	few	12	TGTGCCAGCAGCTTACAGGGGGAGACCCAGTACTTC	CASSLQGETQYF
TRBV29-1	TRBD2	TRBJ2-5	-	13	TGCAGCGTTGAAAGGCTAGCGGGAGAGACCCAGTACTTC	CSVERLAGETQYF
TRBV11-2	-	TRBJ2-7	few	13	TGTGCCAGCAGCTTAGCGACAGTCTACGAGCAGTACTTC	CASSLATVYEQYF
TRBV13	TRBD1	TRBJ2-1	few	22	TGTGCCAGCAGCTCGTATCGCCCACCGGGACAGGGATTGGGCCGTTCCTACAATGAGCAGTTCTTC	CASSSYRPPGQGLGRSYNEQFF
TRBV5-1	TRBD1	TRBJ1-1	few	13	TGCGCCAGCAGCTTGGTGGGACAGAGTGAAGCTTTCTTT	CASSLVGQSEAFF
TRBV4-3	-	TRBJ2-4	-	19	TGCGCCAGCAGCCAAGGGCTGGACTACAGAACTTCGGCCAAAAACATTCAGTACTTC	CASSQGLDYRTSAKNIQYF
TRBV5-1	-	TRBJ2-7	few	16	TGCGCCAGCAGCTTGGCACGGGGGACAGCAACCTACGAGCAGTACTTC	CASSLARGTATYEQYF
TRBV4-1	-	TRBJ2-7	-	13	TGCGCCAGCAGCCAGGGGGCCCCCTACGAGCAGTACTTC	CASSQGAPYEQYF
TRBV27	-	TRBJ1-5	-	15	TGTGCCAGCAGTTTTAGAGGGAATAGCAATCAGCCCCAGCATTTT	CASSFRGNSNQPQHF